This T cell receptor beta chain was recovered during a study of technical replicates of blood from a few donors. Assay: immunoSEQ multiplex PCR; the TCRdb copy retains only in-frame clones and omits some. The sample has around 69,000 clones; roughly 96% are singletons. This clone showed up just once. The CDR3 is 21 residues long. Germline assignment: CDR1 MGHRA and CDR2 YSYEKL. The ends lost 8 bases at V and 4 bases at J; junction bases unmatched: 26. The sequenced sample consisted of T cells isolated from PBMCs. The rearrangement uses TRBV4-1 and TRBJ1-4; 9 bases agree with TRBD1. This TCR was recovered from a human donor in good health. CDR3 residues: CASGGTGFKRRTPTNNEKLFF. The CDR3 nucleotides are TGCGCCAGCGGCGGGACAGGGTTTAAACGGCGTACCCCAACCAATAATGAAAAACTGTTTTTT.